The rows below give T cell receptor beta chains drawn from one sample of a study of T-cell reconstitution after alpha-beta-depleted transplantation in children. Each CDR3 protein gets one entry after TCRdb re-called the PCR reads with MiXCR. The profile shows roughly 200,000 distinct CDR3 sequences, 8% to 10% of them singletons. Sequences were derived from PBMCs from the stem cell graft donor, sampled from the stem cell graft. The receptors come from a human donor who donated a stem cell graft to a child with acute lymphoblastic leukemia. Both conserved end residues are part of each CDR3. D genes are given only for firm matches. Only some rows state a clone size, as once, few, many or a class for expanded clones.

v_gene	j_gene	len	abundance	d_gene	CDR3nt	CDR3aa
TRBV5-5	TRBJ1-5	18	NA	NA	TGTGCCAGCAGCGGGGGGGCACAGGGAGACCCAATCATTCAGCCCCAGCATTTT	CASSGGAQGDPIIQPQHF
TRBV16	TRBJ1-2	15	many	NA	TGTGCCAGCAGCCTCCCAGCGCGGGGGGGCAAAGGCTACACCTTC	CASSLPARGGKGYTF
TRBV20-1	TRBJ1-1	12	many	NA	TGCAGTGTAAAAGGGGTCTTCAGTGAGGCTTTCTTT	CSVKGVFSEAFF
TRBV7-9	TRBJ2-1	17	NA	TRBD2	TGTGCCAGCAGCACCGCCCTAGCGGGGGGTTTATACAATGAGCAGTTCTTC	CASSTALAGGLYNEQFF
TRBV29-1	TRBJ1-5	13	many	NA	TGCAGCGCTCGGGACAATTACAATCAGCCCCAGCATTTT	CSARDNYNQPQHF
TRBV4-2	TRBJ1-2	16	NA	TRBD1	TGTGCCAGCAGCCACGACGAGGGACAGGATAACTATGGCTACACCTTC	CASSHDEGQDNYGYTF
TRBV7-9	TRBJ1-5	17	few	TRBD1	TGTGCCATCAGCTTAGCCCGCGCCGGGACAGGCAATCAGCCCCAGCATTTT	CAISLARAGTGNQPQHF
TRBV20-1	TRBJ2-3	12	many	NA	TGCAGTGCCCCTACCTCCACAGATACGCAGTATTTT	CSAPTSTDTQYF
TRBV4-1	TRBJ2-3	19	NA	TRBD1	TGCGCCAGCAGCCTAGTATTTCATCGGGACAGGGGGTTTACAGATACGCAGTATTTT	CASSLVFHRDRGFTDTQYF
TRBV5-4	TRBJ1-1	13	many	NA	TGTGCCAGCAGCTTGGGGGGGGTGACTGAAGCTTTCTTT	CASSLGGVTEAFF
TRBV5-1	TRBJ2-1	15	few	NA	TGCGCCAGCAGCTTGAGTCCGAACAGGGAAAATGAGCAGTTCTTC	CASSLSPNRENEQFF
TRBV5-5	TRBJ1-2	12	NA	NA	TGTGCCAGCAGCTCGGTGGGGGCGTTCCACACCTTC	CASSSVGAFHTF
TRBV4-3	TRBJ2-7	17	many	NA	TGCGCCAGCAGCCTCGACGTTAGGACAGTCGACTCCTACGAGCAGTACTTC	CASSLDVRTVDSYEQYF
TRBV19	TRBJ1-2	14	NA	TRBD1	TGTGCCAGTAGACGCGGACAGGGAGACTATGGCTACACCTTC	CASRRGQGDYGYTF
TRBV24-1	TRBJ2-3	17	many	TRBD1	TGTGCCACCAGTGATCCCCCTTGGGGACAGGGCACAGATACGCAGTATTTT	CATSDPPWGQGTDTQYF
TRBV7-9	TRBJ2-1	17	many	NA	TGTGCCAGCAGCTTAGACAGGGATCCGATCCAATACAATGAGCAGTTCTTC	CASSLDRDPIQYNEQFF
TRBV5-1	TRBJ2-7	14	NA	NA	TGCGCCAGCAGCTTGGCGGGGATTAACTACGAGCAGTACTTC	CASSLAGINYEQYF
TRBV5-4	TRBJ1-2	18	NA	TRBD1	TGTGCCAGCAGCTCACGAACCAAAGGGGGACAGGGGAAAAATGGCTACACCTTC	CASSSRTKGGQGKNGYTF
TRBV29-1	TRBJ2-2	16	few	TRBD1	TGCAGCGTTGTAATGTCCTCCTGGGACAGGGCCGGGGAGCTGTTTTTT	CSVVMSSWDRAGELFF
TRBV5-5	TRBJ2-5	16	NA	TRBD2	TGTGCCAGCAGCCCAGCCTGGCGGGGGAGCGAAGAGACCCAGTACTTC	CASSPAWRGSEETQYF
TRBV3-1	TRBJ2-2	19	NA	TRBD2	TGTGCCAGCAGCCCTGGGCTAGCGGGGGGGATCCTGAACACCGGGGAGCTGTTTTTT	CASSPGLAGGILNTGELFF
TRBV5-1	TRBJ2-1	15	NA	NA	TGCGCCAGCAGCTATCACGGCCTTTTTGAGGCTGAGCAGTTCTTC	CASSYHGLFEAEQFF
TRBV3-1	TRBJ1-2	12	few	NA	TGTGCCAGCAGCCTGTCTTTAGGTGGCTACACCTTC	CASSLSLGGYTF
TRBV11-2	TRBJ2-1	18	NA	NA	TGTGCCAGCAGCTTAAATTCCCACTGGAAGGGTCCGGCCAATGAGCAGTTCTTC	CASSLNSHWKGPANEQFF
TRBV12-3/TRBV12-4	TRBJ2-7	17	NA	NA	TGTGCCAGCAGTTTAGAGACCGGGACGGGGGTCTCCTACGAGCAGTACTTC	CASSLETGTGVSYEQYF
TRBV10-3	TRBJ2-2	13	NA	NA	TGTGCCACCACGGGGGATCTCTCCGGGGAGCTGTTTTTT	CATTGDLSGELFF
TRBV10-3	TRBJ1-5	14	many	NA	TGTGCCATCAGTGAGTCTTGGGGCAATCAGCCCCAGCATTTT	CAISESWGNQPQHF
TRBV7-9	TRBJ1-1	15	many	TRBD1	TGTGCCAGCAGCGACCGGGACAGGGGAGGAACTGAAGCTTTCTTT	CASSDRDRGGTEAFF
TRBV12-3/TRBV12-4	TRBJ1-1	11	NA	NA	TGTGCCAGCAGTTTAGAGGCTGAAGCTTTCTTT	CASSLEAEAFF
TRBV5-5	TRBJ1-6	14	few	TRBD1	TGTGCCAGCAGCGTCCCGGGACAGGGTTCACCCCTCCACTTT	CASSVPGQGSPLHF
TRBV6-1	TRBJ1-6	14	NA	NA	TGTGCCAGCAGTCCCAGTTCCTATAATTCACCCCTCCACTTT	CASSPSSYNSPLHF
TRBV3-1	TRBJ1-2	15	NA	NA	TGTGCCAGCAGCCCCTCGGGGGCGCAGGGCTATGGCTACACCTTC	CASSPSGAQGYGYTF
TRBV10-3	TRBJ2-1	16	many	TRBD1	TGTGCCATCAGTGCACCGGGACAGGGGGCCTACAATGAGCAGTTCTTC	CAISAPGQGAYNEQFF
TRBV5-1	TRBJ2-2	15	few	NA	TGCGCCAGCAGCTTGCAAACCCCGAACACCGGGGAGCTGTTTTTT	CASSLQTPNTGELFF
TRBV10-3	TRBJ1-1	16	NA	TRBD1	TGTGCCATCAGTGAGTCGATGGCGGGACAGTTAACTGAAGCTTTCTTT	CAISESMAGQLTEAFF
TRBV18	TRBJ2-5	16	many	NA	TGTGCCAGCTCACTACTAGCGGACAGGTACCAAGAGACCCAGTACTTC	CASSLLADRYQETQYF
TRBV10-3	TRBJ1-6	13	many	NA	TGTGCCATCAGTGATACCCCTCCCTCGGACCTCCACTTT	CAISDTPPSDLHF
TRBV5-1	TRBJ2-1	16	NA	TRBD1	TGCGCCAGCAGCCTTCCTTCGGGACAGGGGAACAATGAGCAGTTCTTC	CASSLPSGQGNNEQFF
TRBV10-1	TRBJ1-3	14	few	NA	TGCGCCAGCAGCGAAGAGAGTTCTGGAAACACCATATATTTT	CASSEESSGNTIYF
TRBV30	TRBJ1-1	8	NA	NA	TGTGCCTGGGGGGGAGCTTTCTTT	CAWGGAFF
TRBV7-2	TRBJ2-5	12	many	NA	TGTGCCAGCAGCTTAGCGCCGGAGACCCAGTACTTC	CASSLAPETQYF
TRBV6-1	TRBJ1-6	14	NA	TRBD1	TGTGCCAGCAGTCCCGGGACAGGGCTTTCACCCCTCCACTTT	CASSPGTGLSPLHF
TRBV27	TRBJ2-5	15	many	NA	TGTGCCAGCAGTTTTACTCGACAGTACCAAGAGACCCAGTACTTC	CASSFTRQYQETQYF
TRBV20-1	TRBJ1-5	14	many	TRBD1	TGCAGTGCTAGCAGGGGGGTTGGCAATCAGCCCCAGCATTTT	CSASRGVGNQPQHF
TRBV5-1	TRBJ2-3	13	few	NA	TGCGCCAGCCGGGTGGGGGCCAGAGATACGCAGTATTTT	CASRVGARDTQYF
TRBV12-3/TRBV12-4	TRBJ2-1	16	NA	TRBD2	TGTGCCAGCAGGCTGAGCTGGGGACTAGTCACAAATGAGCAGTTCTTC	CASRLSWGLVTNEQFF
TRBV2	TRBJ2-7	15	NA	TRBD1	TGTGCCAGCAGTGAATACGGGACAGGGGGCTACGAGCAGTACTTC	CASSEYGTGGYEQYF
TRBV6-5	TRBJ1-5	14	many	TRBD1	TGTGCCAGCAGTACGACAGGGACGTATCAGCCCCAGCATTTT	CASSTTGTYQPQHF
TRBV6-2/TRBV6-3	TRBJ2-3	20	NA	NA	TGTGCCAGCAGTTACTCGATTGTAACAGGAATTTCCTCTAGCACAGATACGCAGTATTTT	CASSYSIVTGISSSTDTQYF
TRBV5-1	TRBJ2-3	16	few	NA	TGCGCCAGCAGCTGGCACCGCGGGGGCACAACCGATACGCAGTATTTT	CASSWHRGGTTDTQYF
TRBV29-1	TRBJ2-6	16	many	TRBD1	TGCAGCGTTGAAAAGTACAGGGGTGTAGGGGCCAACGTCCTGACTTTC	CSVEKYRGVGANVLTF
TRBV27	TRBJ1-1	15	NA	NA	TGTGCCAGCAGTTCCCGCTGGGTCGAGAACACTGAAGCTTTCTTT	CASSSRWVENTEAFF
TRBV5-1	TRBJ2-5	15	NA	NA	TGCGCCAGCAGCCCGGGGAGCGGAAACCAAGAGACCCAGTACTTC	CASSPGSGNQETQYF